These T cell receptor beta chains were read from a single sample in a study of blood T cell repertoires in COVID-19. The data were produced by immunoSEQ multiplex PCR, yet TCRdb's version contains in-frame clones alone and is incomplete. The data contain more than 250,000 clones, around 87% of them seen just once; the ten biggest clones take up 1%. The specimen sequenced was peripheral blood. The source of these receptors is a man in his fifties or sixties with active or convalescent COVID-19. Each CDR3 is given with its conserved first and last residue. The order of the fields is V gene, J gene, CDR3 protein.

v_gene: TRBV28
j_gene: TRBJ2-2
CDR3aa: CASSVLTSGGTYTGELFF

v_gene: TRBV7-3
j_gene: TRBJ1-2
CDR3aa: CASSQRGFYGYTF

v_gene: TRBV2
j_gene: TRBJ1-2
CDR3aa: CASSFQQGDYGYTF

v_gene: TRBV28
j_gene: TRBJ1-4
CDR3aa: CASSSPGQSWEKLFF

v_gene: TRBV28
j_gene: TRBJ2-3
CDR3aa: CASSLGTGTTDTQYF

v_gene: TRBV7-2
j_gene: TRBJ1-1
CDR3aa: CASSLGQGLATEAFF

v_gene: TRBV5-5
j_gene: TRBJ2-7
CDR3aa: CASSSGTGTLAGSYEQYF

v_gene: TRBV28
j_gene: TRBJ1-4
CDR3aa: CASSTDRVSLRGEKLFF

v_gene: TRBV2
j_gene: TRBJ2-1
CDR3aa: CASRIQGHEQFF

v_gene: TRBV6-6
j_gene: TRBJ2-2
CDR3aa: CASSQGQGHGELFF

v_gene: TRBV11-2
j_gene: TRBJ2-7
CDR3aa: CASRRPGHKKFTYEQYF

v_gene: TRBV5-1
j_gene: TRBJ2-1
CDR3aa: CASSRTDRENNEQFF

v_gene: TRBV11-2
j_gene: TRBJ2-7
CDR3aa: CASSSGQGAVEQYF

v_gene: TRBV6-5
j_gene: TRBJ2-1
CDR3aa: CASSLDRFGNNEQFF

v_gene: TRBV5-8
j_gene: TRBJ2-3
CDR3aa: CASSISGTGTDTQYF

v_gene: TRBV30
j_gene: TRBJ2-1
CDR3aa: CAWSRGGGAYNEQFF

v_gene: TRBV3-1/TRBV3-2
j_gene: TRBJ1-2
CDR3aa: CASSQDRSFMNYGYTF

v_gene: TRBV4-2
j_gene: TRBJ1-4
CDR3aa: CASSPGQSNEKLFF

v_gene: TRBV12-3/TRBV12-4
j_gene: TRBJ1-2
CDR3aa: CASSLWRGGYTF

v_gene: TRBV11-2
j_gene: TRBJ2-7
CDR3aa: CASSLAGTGAHYEQYF

v_gene: TRBV29-1
j_gene: TRBJ2-1
CDR3aa: CSAATGSGGYNEQFF

v_gene: TRBV3-1/TRBV3-2
j_gene: TRBJ2-2
CDR3aa: CASSRQGAGTGELFF

v_gene: TRBV15
j_gene: TRBJ1-2
CDR3aa: CATSRVLGGVFYGYTF

v_gene: TRBV19
j_gene: TRBJ2-1
CDR3aa: CASSIGQSSYNEQFF

v_gene: TRBV7-2
j_gene: TRBJ1-2
CDR3aa: CASSFDSNYGYTF

v_gene: TRBV23-1
j_gene: TRBJ1-5
CDR3aa: CADRAVQTYYSNQPQHF

v_gene: TRBV24-1
j_gene: TRBJ2-1
CDR3aa: CATSDPRAGGNEQFF

v_gene: TRBV3-1/TRBV3-2
j_gene: TRBJ1-3
CDR3aa: CASSQVNSGNTIYF

v_gene: TRBV21-1
j_gene: TRBJ2-1
CDR3aa: CASSMGLAGAAYNEQFF

v_gene: TRBV9
j_gene: TRBJ1-2
CDR3aa: CASSALGGYTF

v_gene: TRBV15
j_gene: TRBJ1-5
CDR3aa: CATSRQGGNSHQPQHF